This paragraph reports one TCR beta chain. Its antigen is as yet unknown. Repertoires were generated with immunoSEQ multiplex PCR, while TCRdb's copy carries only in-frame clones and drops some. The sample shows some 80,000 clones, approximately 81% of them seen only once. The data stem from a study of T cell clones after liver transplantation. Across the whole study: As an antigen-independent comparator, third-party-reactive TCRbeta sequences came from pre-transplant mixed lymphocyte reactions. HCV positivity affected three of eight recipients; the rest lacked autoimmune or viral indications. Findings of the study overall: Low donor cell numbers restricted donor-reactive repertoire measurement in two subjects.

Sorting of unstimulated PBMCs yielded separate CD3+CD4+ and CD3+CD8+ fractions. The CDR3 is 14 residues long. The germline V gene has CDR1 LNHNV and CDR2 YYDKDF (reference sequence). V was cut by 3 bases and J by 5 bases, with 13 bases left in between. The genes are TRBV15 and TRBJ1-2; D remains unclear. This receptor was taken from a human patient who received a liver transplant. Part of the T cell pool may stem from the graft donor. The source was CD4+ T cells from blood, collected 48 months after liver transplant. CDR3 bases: TGTGCCACCAGCAGCCGGCTAAGGGAATATGGCTACACCTTC. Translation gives CATSSRLREYGYTF.